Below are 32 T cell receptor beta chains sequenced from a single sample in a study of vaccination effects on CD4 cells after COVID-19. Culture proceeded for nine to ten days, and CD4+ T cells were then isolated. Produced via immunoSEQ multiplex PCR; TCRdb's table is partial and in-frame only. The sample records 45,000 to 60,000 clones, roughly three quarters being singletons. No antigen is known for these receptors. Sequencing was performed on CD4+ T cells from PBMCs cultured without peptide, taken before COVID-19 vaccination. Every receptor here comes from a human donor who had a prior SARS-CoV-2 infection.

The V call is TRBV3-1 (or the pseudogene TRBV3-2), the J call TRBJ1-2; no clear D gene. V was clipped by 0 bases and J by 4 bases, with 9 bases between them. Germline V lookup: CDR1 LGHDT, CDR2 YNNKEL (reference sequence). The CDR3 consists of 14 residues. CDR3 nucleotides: TGTGCCAGCAGCCAAGATTCTTCGGGCTATGGCTACACCTTC. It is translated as CASSQDSSGYGYTF.

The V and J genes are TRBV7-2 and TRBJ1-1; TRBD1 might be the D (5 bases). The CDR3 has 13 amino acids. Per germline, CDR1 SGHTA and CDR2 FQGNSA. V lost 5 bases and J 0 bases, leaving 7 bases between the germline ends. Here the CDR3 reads CASSGHLNTEAFF. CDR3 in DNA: TGTGCCAGCAGCGGACACTTGAACACTGAAGCTTTCTTT.

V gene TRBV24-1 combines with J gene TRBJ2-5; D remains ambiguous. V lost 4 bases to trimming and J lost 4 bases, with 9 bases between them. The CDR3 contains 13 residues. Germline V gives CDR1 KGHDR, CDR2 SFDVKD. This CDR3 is CATSDGWGETQYF. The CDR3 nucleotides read TGTGCCACCAGTGACGGGTGGGGAGAGACCCAGTACTTC.

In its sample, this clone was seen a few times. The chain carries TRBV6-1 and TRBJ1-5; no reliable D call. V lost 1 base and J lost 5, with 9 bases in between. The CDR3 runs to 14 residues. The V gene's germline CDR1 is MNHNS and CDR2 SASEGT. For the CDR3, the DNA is TGTGCCAGCAGTGAAGTTAACAGTTATCAGCCCCAGCATTTT. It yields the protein CASSEVNSYQPQHF.

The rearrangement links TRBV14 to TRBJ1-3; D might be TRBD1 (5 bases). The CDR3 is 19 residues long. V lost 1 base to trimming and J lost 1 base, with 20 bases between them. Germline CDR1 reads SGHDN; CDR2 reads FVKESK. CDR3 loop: CASSQVRGTQLVSGNTIYF. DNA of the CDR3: TGTGCCAGCAGCCAAGTACGCGGGACGCAGCTAGTATCTGGAAACACCATATATTTT.

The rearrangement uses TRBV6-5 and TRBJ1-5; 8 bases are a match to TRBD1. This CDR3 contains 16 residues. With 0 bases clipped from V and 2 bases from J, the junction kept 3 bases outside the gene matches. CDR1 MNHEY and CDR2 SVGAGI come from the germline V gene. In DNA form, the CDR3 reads TGTGCCAGCAGTTACTCGAAGACAGGGGGCAATCAGCCCCAGCATTTT. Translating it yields CASSYSKTGGNQPQHF.

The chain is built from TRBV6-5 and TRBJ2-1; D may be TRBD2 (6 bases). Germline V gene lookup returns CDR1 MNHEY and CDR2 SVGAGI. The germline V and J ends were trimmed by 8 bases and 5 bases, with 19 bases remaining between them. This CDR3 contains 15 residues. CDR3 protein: CASRPEGIADNEQFF. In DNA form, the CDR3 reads TGTGCCAGCCGTCCTGAGGGGATAGCGGACAATGAGCAGTTCTTC.

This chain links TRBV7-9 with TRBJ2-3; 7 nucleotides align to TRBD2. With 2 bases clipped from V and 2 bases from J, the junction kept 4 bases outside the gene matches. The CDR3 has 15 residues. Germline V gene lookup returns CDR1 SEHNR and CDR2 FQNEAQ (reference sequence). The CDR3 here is CASSLSGVVTDTQYF. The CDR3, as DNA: TGTGCCAGCAGCTTAAGCGGGGTTGTCACAGATACGCAGTATTTT. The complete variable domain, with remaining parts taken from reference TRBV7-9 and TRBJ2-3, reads DTGVSQNPRHKITKRGQNVTFRCDPISEHNRLYWYRQTLGQGPEFLTYFQNEAQLEKSRLLSDRFSAERPKGSFSTLEIQRTEQGDSAMYLCASSLSGVVTDTQYFGPGTRLTVL.

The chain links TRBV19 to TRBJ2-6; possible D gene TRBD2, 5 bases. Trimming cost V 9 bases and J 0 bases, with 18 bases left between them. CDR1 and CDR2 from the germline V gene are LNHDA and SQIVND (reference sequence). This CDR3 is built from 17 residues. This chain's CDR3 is CASGVYGIGSGANVLTF. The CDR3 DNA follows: TGTGCCAGCGGCGTTTACGGGATCGGCTCTGGGGCCAACGTCCTGACTTTC.

CDR3 coding DNA: TGCGCCAGCAGCTTTTCTGGAAACACTGAAGCTTTCTTT. Translated, it gives CASSFSGNTEAFF. This sequence joins TRBV5-1 and TRBJ1-1; D gene uncertain. CDR3 size: 13 residues. Trimming left V 2 bases short and J 2 bases short, with 7 bases between. Germline V gene sequence: CDR1 SGHRS, CDR2 YFSETQ.

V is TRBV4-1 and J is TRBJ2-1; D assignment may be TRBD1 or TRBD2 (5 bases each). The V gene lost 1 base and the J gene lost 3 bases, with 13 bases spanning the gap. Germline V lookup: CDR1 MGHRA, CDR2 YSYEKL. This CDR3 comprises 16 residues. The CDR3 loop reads CASSQVSVGGYNEQFF. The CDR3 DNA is TGCGCCAGCAGCCAAGTCTCAGTTGGGGGCTACAATGAGCAGTTCTTC.

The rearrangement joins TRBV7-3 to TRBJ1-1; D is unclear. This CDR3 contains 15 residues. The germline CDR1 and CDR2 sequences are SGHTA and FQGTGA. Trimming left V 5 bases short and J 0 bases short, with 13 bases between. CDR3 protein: CASSPKTRLNTEAFF. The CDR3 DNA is TGTGCCAGCAGCCCTAAAACCCGGTTGAACACTGAAGCTTTCTTT.

The CDR3 DNA reads as TGTGCCAGCAGCCAAGCCGCGGCAGGGGGGGAGACCCAGTACTTC. It yields the protein CASSQAAAGGETQYF. The chain carries TRBV4-2 and TRBJ2-5, with TRBD1 as a possible D gene (7 bases). The germline V gene encodes CDR1 LGHNA and CDR2 YNFKEQ. Deletions cut 1 base from V and 5 bases from J, with 14 bases between. This CDR3 region has 15 residues.

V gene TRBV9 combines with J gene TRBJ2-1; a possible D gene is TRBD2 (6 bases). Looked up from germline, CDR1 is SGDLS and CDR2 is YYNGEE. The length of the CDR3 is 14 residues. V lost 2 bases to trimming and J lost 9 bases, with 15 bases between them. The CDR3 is CASSVQEWGVEQFF. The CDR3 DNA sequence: TGTGCCAGCAGCGTTCAAGAGTGGGGGGTTGAGCAGTTCTTC.

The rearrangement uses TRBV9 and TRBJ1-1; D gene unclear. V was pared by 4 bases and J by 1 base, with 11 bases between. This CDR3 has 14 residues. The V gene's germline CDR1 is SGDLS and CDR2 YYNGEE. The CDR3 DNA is TGTGCCAGCAGCCCACGGATCTCGAACACTGAAGCTTTCTTT. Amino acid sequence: CASSPRISNTEAFF.

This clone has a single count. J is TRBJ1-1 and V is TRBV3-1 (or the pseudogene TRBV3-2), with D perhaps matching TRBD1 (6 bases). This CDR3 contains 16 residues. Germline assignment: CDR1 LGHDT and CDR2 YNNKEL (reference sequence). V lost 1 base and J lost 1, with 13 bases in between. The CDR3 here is CASSQVGGGPNTEAFF. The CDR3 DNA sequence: TGTGCCAGCAGCCAAGTTGGTGGGGGGCCGAACACTGAAGCTTTCTTT.

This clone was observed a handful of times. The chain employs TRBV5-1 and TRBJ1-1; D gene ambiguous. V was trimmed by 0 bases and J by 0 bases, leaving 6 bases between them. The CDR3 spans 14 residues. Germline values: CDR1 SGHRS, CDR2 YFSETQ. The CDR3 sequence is CASSLGAVNTEAFF. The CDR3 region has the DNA TGCGCCAGCAGCTTGGGGGCGGTGAACACTGAAGCTTTCTTT.

The DNA of the CDR3 is TGTGCCAGCTCACCACTCCAGGACAGGCGGTCCACCATATATTTT. Translating gives CASSPLQDRRSTIYF. The rearrangement joins TRBV18 to TRBJ1-3; 7 bases map to TRBD1. V was clipped by 1 base and J by 9 bases; unmatched bases: 9. CDR1 KGHSH and CDR2 LQKENI come from the germline V gene. The CDR3 sequence is 15 residues long.

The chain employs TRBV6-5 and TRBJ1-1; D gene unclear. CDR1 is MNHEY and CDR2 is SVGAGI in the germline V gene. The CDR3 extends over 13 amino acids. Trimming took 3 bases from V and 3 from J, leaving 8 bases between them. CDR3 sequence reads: CASSYNADTEAFF. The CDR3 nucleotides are TGTGCCAGCAGTTATAATGCAGACACTGAAGCTTTCTTT.

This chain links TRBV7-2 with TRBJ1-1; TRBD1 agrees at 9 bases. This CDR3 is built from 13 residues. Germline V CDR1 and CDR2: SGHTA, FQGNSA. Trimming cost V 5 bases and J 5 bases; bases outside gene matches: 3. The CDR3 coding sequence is TGTGCCAGCAGCCAACAGGGGGCAACTGAAGCTTTCTTT. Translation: CASSQQGATEAFF.

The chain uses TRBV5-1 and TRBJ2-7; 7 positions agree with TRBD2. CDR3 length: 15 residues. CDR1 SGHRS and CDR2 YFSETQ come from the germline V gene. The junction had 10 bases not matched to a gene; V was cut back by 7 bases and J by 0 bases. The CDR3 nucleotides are TGCGCCAGCTTCGACCCAGGGAGGGCCTCCTACGAGCAGTACTTC. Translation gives CASFDPGRASYEQYF.

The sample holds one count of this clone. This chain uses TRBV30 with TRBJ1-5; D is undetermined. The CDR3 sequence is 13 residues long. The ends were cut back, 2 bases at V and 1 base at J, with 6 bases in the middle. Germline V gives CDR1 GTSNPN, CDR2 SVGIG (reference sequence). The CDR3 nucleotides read TGTGCCTGGAGTTTTCCGAGCAATCAGCCCCAGCATTTT. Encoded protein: CAWSFPSNQPQHF. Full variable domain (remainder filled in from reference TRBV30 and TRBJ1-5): SQTIHQWPATLVQPVGSPLSLECTVEGTSNPNLYWYRQAAGRGLQLLFYSVGIGQISSEVPQNLSASRPQDRQFILSSKKLLLSDSGFYLCAWSFPSNQPQHFGDGTRLSIL.

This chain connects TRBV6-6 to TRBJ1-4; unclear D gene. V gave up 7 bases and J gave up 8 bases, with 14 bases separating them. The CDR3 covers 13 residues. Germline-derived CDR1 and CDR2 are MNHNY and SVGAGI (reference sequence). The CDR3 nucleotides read TGTGCCAGCACCTTACGCTTAGACGAAAAACTGTTTTTT. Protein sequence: CASTLRLDEKLFF.

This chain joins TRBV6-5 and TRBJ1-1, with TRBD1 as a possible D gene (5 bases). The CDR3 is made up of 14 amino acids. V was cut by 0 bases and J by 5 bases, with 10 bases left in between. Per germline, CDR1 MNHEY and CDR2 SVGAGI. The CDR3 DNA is TGTGCCAGCAGTTACTCTGCAGGGCGAACTGAAGCTTTCTTT. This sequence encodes CASSYSAGRTEAFF.

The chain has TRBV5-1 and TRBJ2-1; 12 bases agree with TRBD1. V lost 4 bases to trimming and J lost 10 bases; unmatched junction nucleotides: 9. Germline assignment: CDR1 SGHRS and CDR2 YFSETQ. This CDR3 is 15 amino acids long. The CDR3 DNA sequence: TGCGCCAGCAGCCCTTCGGGACAGGGGGCAGGGGAGCAGTTCTTC. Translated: CASSPSGQGAGEQFF. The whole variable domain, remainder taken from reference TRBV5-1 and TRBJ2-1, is KAGVTQTPRYLIKTRGQQVTLSCSPISGHRSVSWYQQTPGQGLQFLFEYFSETQRNKGNFPGRFSGRQFSNSRSEMNVSTLELGDSALYLCASSPSGQGAGEQFFGPGTRLTVL.

CDR3 in amino acids: CASRESGKLYGYTF. CDR3 nucleotides: TGTGCCAGCAGGGAGTCCGGGAAGCTCTATGGCTACACCTTC. The rearrangement uses TRBV28 and TRBJ1-2; D unclear. Germline-derived CDR1 and CDR2 are MDHEN and SYDVKM. Deletions cut 6 bases from V and 4 bases from J, with 15 bases between. This CDR3 is 14 amino acids long.

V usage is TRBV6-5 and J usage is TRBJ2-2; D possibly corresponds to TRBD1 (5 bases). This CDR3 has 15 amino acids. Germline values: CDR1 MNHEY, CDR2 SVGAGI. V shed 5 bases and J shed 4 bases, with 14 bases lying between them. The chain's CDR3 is CASSPQTVSTGELFF. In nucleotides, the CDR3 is TGTGCCAGCAGTCCCCAGACAGTAAGCACCGGGGAGCTGTTTTTT.

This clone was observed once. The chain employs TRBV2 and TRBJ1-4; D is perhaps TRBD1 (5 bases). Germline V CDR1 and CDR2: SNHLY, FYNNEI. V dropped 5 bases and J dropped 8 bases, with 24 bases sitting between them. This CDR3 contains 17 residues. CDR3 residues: CASSLFTGRGYREKLFF. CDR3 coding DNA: TGTGCCAGCAGTCTTTTTACTGGACGGGGGTATAGGGAAAAACTGTTTTTT.

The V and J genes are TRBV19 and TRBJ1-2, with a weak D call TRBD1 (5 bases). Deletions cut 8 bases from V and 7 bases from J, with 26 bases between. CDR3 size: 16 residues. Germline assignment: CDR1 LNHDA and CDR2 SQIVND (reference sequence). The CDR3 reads CASDSIRGSPWGGYTF. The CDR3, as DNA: TGTGCCAGTGATTCCATCCGGGGGAGCCCCTGGGGTGGCTACACCTTC.

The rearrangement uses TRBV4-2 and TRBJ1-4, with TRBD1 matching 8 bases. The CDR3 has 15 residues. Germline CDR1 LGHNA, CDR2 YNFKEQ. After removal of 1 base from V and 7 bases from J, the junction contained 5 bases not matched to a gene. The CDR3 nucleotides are TGTGCCAGCAGCCAAGTTGGACAGGGTGGTGAAAAACTGTTTTTT. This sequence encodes CASSQVGQGGEKLFF.

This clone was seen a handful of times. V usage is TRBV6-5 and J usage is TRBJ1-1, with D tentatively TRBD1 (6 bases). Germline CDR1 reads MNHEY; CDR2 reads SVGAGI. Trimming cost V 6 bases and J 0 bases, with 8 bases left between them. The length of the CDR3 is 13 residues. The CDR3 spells CASSRTVNTEAFF. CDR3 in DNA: TGTGCCAGCAGCAGGACAGTGAACACTGAAGCTTTCTTT.

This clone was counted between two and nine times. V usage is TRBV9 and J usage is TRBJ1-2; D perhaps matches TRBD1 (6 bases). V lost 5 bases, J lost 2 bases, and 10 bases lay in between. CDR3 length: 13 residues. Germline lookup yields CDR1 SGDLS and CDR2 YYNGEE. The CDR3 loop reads CASRSDRNYGYTF. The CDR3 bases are TGTGCCAGCAGATCGGACAGAAACTATGGCTACACCTTC.